A single sample gave rise to the 32 T cell receptor beta chains below, sequenced in a study of blood T cell repertoires in COVID-19. The assay was immunoSEQ multiplex PCR, and TCRdb's table has in-frame clones only and misses some. In the table there are over 85,000 clones, around 90% of which are singletons. What was sequenced was peripheral blood. Receptor source: a woman aged 45 to 65 with COVID-19, enrolled during active disease.

A few counts support this clone. The chain links TRBV7-4 to TRBJ2-7, with 7 bases fitting TRBD2. Trimming cost V 1 base and J 1 base; bases outside gene matches: 10. Germline V gene data show CDR1 as SGHVT and CDR2 as SQSDAQ. The CDR3 is made up of 17 amino acids. CDR3 DNA: TGTGCCAGCAGCTTAGGATGGTCCGGACTAGGGTCCTACGAGCAGTACTTC. Its protein is CASSLGWSGLGSYEQYF.

The gene calls are TRBV6-5 and TRBJ2-7, with 8 bases lining up with TRBD2. CDR1 is MNHEY and CDR2 is SVGAGI in the germline V gene. Trimming at V came to 8 bases and at J to 5 bases, leaving 11 bases not matched to a gene. CDR3 size: 14 residues. For the CDR3, the DNA is TGTGCCAGCCAAACCGGGACTAGGGGCCACGAGCAGTACTTC. It encodes CASQTGTRGHEQYF.

This rearrangement joins TRBV11-3 to TRBJ2-7, with TRBD1 matching over 10 bases. This CDR3 is built from 15 residues. The ends lost 3 bases at V and 3 bases at J; junction bases unmatched: 5. Germline lookup yields CDR1 SGHNT and CDR2 YENEEA. CDR3 sequence (DNA): TGTGCCAGCAGCTTGCGGCGGGACAGGGGCTACGAGCAGTACTTC. It codes for CASSLRRDRGYEQYF.

The chain recombines TRBV7-2 with TRBJ1-4; 10 nucleotides align to TRBD1. V was clipped by 5 bases and J by 5 bases; unmatched bases: 5. The germline V gene encodes CDR1 SGHTA and CDR2 FQGNSA. The CDR3 is 15 residues long. The CDR3 bases are TGTGCCAGCAGCGGGGGGGACAGGGGAAATGAAAAACTGTTTTTT. It yields the protein CASSGGDRGNEKLFF.

The chain joins TRBV7-9 to TRBJ2-7, with D perhaps TRBD1 (6 bases). The CDR3 covers 14 residues. Deletions cut 5 bases from V and 5 bases from J, with 16 bases between. Germline V gene lookup returns CDR1 SEHNR and CDR2 FQNEAQ (reference sequence). DNA of the CDR3: TGTGCCAGCAGCACAGAAGTGACAGGCAACGAGCAGTACTTC. Amino acid sequence: CASSTEVTGNEQYF.

This sequence joins TRBV19 and TRBJ2-3; weak D call: TRBD2 (5 bases). Per germline, CDR1 LNHDA and CDR2 SQIVND (reference sequence). Trimming removed 7 bases at V and 5 bases at J, with 7 bases between. The CDR3 sequence is 11 residues long. CDR3 in amino acids: CASIEGDTQYF. CDR3 coding DNA: TGTGCCAGTATCGAGGGAGATACGCAGTATTTT. Full variable domain (rest looked up from reference TRBV19 and TRBJ2-3): DGGITQSPKYLFRKEGQNVTLSCEQNLNHDAMYWYRQDPGQGLRLIYYSQIVNDFQKGDIAEGYSVSREKKESFPLTVTSAQKNPTAFYLCASIEGDTQYFGPGTRLTVL.

The V and J genes are TRBV5-1 and TRBJ2-7; 15 positions match TRBD2. CDR1 and CDR2 from the germline V gene are SGHRS and YFSETQ. The CDR3 totals 15 residues. V was clipped by 3 bases and J by 6 bases; unmatched bases: 4. The CDR3 region has the DNA TGCGCCAGCAGCTGGGGACTAGCGGGGGGTGGCGAGCAGTACTTC. Translated, it gives CASSWGLAGGGEQYF.

CDR3 nucleotides: TGTGCCTGGAGTTTGGGAGGCTTCTCCTACGAGCAGTACTTC. Its protein product is CAWSLGGFSYEQYF. The chain uses TRBV30 and TRBJ2-7; TRBD2 might be the D (6 bases). The CDR3 runs to 14 residues. Trimming left V 2 bases short and J 0 bases short, with 11 bases between. Per the germline V gene, CDR1 is GTSNPN and CDR2 is SVGIG (reference sequence).

The rearrangement joins TRBV12-5 to TRBJ2-2; TRBD2 matches 7 bases. This CDR3 comprises 15 residues. After removal of 2 bases from V and 1 base from J, the junction contained 1 base not matched to a gene. Germline assignment: CDR1 LGHNT and CDR2 FRNRAP. This CDR3 is CASGLPSGNTGELFF. The CDR3 region has the DNA TGTGCTAGTGGTTTGCCTAGCGGGAACACCGGGGAGCTGTTTTTT.

This clone was counted many times. This chain connects TRBV18 to TRBJ1-5; no reliable D call. The germline V gene encodes CDR1 KGHSH and CDR2 LQKENI. Trimming took off 6 bases at V and 4 bases at J, with 13 bases between the two ends. The CDR3 totals 14 residues. The CDR3 loop reads CASSPGTVNQPQHF. CDR3 coding DNA: TGTGCCAGCTCGCCGGGAACCGTTAATCAGCCCCAGCATTTT.

The chain combines TRBV13 with TRBJ1-1; perhaps TRBD1 as D (5 bases). This CDR3 has 14 amino acids. The V and J ends lost 4 bases and 3 bases respectively, with 12 bases between them. CDR1 is PRHDT and CDR2 is FYEKMQ in the germline V gene (reference sequence). The DNA of the CDR3 is TGTGCCAGCAGCTCCAGGGCTCCTTACACTGAAGCTTTCTTT. It encodes CASSSRAPYTEAFF.

The V and J genes are TRBV25-1 and TRBJ1-4; weak D call: TRBD1 (5 bases). Germline V gene lookup returns CDR1 MGHDK and CDR2 SYGVNS. V was cut by 6 bases and J by 10 bases, with 27 bases left in between. The CDR3 is 17 residues long. The CDR3: CASRDDLSTGGVAKLFF. In nucleotides, the CDR3 is TGTGCCAGCAGGGACGACTTGTCGACGGGGGGAGTCGCAAAACTGTTTTTT.

The rearrangement joins TRBV5-1 to TRBJ2-5; 8 positions agree with TRBD1. This CDR3 has 15 amino acids. The V segment lost 0 bases and the J segment 5 bases; nucleotides outside the gene matches: 6. CDR1 SGHRS and CDR2 YFSETQ come from the germline V gene. CDR3 in DNA: TGCGCCAGCAGCTTGGCCCCTACAGGGGGTGAGACCCAGTACTTC. It translates to CASSLAPTGGETQYF.

The rearrangement links TRBV4-2 to TRBJ1-2, with 8 bases lining up with TRBD1. There are 15 residues in the CDR3. Germline V gives CDR1 LGHNA, CDR2 YNFKEQ. V lost 0 bases, J lost 8 bases, and 8 bases stayed unmatched. The DNA of the CDR3 is TGTGCCAGCAGCCAAGACAGGGGGCAGGGAGAAGGCTACACCTTC. Translation: CASSQDRGQGEGYTF.

DNA of the CDR3: TGTGCCAGCAGTCAACTTTCTCCGGGACAGGGAAACGAAAAACTGTTTTTT. Protein sequence: CASSQLSPGQGNEKLFF. This rearrangement joins TRBV3-1 (or the pseudogene TRBV3-2) to TRBJ1-4, with 9 positions matching TRBD1. The CDR3 totals 17 residues. CDR1 LGHDT and CDR2 YNNKEL come from the germline V gene (reference sequence). The ends lost 6 bases at V and 8 bases at J; junction bases unmatched: 16.

In this sample, this clone turned up a few times. The CDR3 here is CSVEGAGQDYEQYF. In nucleotides, the CDR3 is TGCAGCGTTGAAGGGGCAGGCCAAGACTACGAGCAGTACTTC. The chain is built from TRBV29-1 and TRBJ2-7; unclear D gene. Per the germline V gene, CDR1 is SQVTM and CDR2 is ANQGSEA. Between the trimmed V and J ends, which lost 1 base and 3 bases, there was a span of 13 bases. CDR3 size: 14 residues.

The chain combines TRBV29-1 with TRBJ2-2; D may be TRBD1 (5 bases). The CDR3 runs to 14 residues. CDR1 is SQVTM and CDR2 is ANQGSEA in the germline V gene. The CDR3 nucleotides read TGCCGAGCTGGGTCGGCAGGGCCCCCCGGGGAGCTGTTTTTT. Translation: CRAGSAGPPGELFF.

V usage is TRBV5-1 and J usage is TRBJ1-3, with D possibly being TRBD1 (5 bases). V was clipped by 1 base and J by 11 bases, with 22 bases between them. CDR3 size: 16 residues. From germline, CDR1 is SGHRS and CDR2 YFSETQ. The CDR3 coding sequence is TGCGCCAGCAGCTTGCGACAGATCGGCGGCGGGGACGCCATATATTTT. This translates into CASSLRQIGGGDAIYF.

This chain uses TRBV4-1 with TRBJ2-5; 10 positions agree with TRBD1. This CDR3 region has 15 residues. In germline, CDR1 is MGHRA, CDR2 YSYEKL. V lost 6 bases to trimming and J lost 3 bases; unmatched junction nucleotides: 7. The CDR3 sequence: CASSQSGQGKETQYF. CDR3 coding DNA: TGCGCCAGCAGTCAATCGGGACAGGGGAAAGAGACCCAGTACTTC.

On this clone itself: The same CDR3 is also encoded by other DNA sequences in this sample. This chain connects TRBV3-1 (or the pseudogene TRBV3-2) to TRBJ2-1; 7 bases fit TRBD1. The germline CDR1 and CDR2 sequences are LGHDT and YNNKEL (reference sequence). The CDR3 runs to 12 residues. Trimming cost V 4 bases and J 7 bases; bases outside gene matches: 1. CDR3 amino acids: CASSPQGNEQFF. DNA for the CDR3: TGTGCCAGCAGCCCACAGGGGAATGAGCAGTTCTTC.

The chain is built from TRBV3-1 (or the pseudogene TRBV3-2) and TRBJ2-1; TRBD2 agrees at 10 bases. The CDR3 consists of 18 residues. The trim removed 4 bases at V and 7 bases at J, leaving 16 bases unmatched. Germline CDR1 LGHDT, CDR2 YNNKEL (reference sequence). CDR3 DNA sequence: TGTGCCAGCAGCCCCTATAGCGGGGGGTTATCAAAGGGGAATGAGCAGTTCTTC. It translates to CASSPYSGGLSKGNEQFF.

This chain connects TRBV4-3 to TRBJ1-2; D gene uncertain. The CDR3 extends over 15 amino acids. V was shortened by 4 bases and J by 0 bases, with 12 bases between the two germline ends. Germline V gene data show CDR1 as LGHNA and CDR2 as YSLEER. Here the CDR3 DNA reads TGCGCCAGCAGCCCATACATGGGAGCTAACTATGGCTACACCTTC. Its protein is CASSPYMGANYGYTF.

The chain combines TRBV5-1 with TRBJ1-2; 8 positions match TRBD1. From germline, CDR1 is SGHRS and CDR2 YFSETQ. The CDR3 runs to 16 residues. The ends lost 4 bases at V and 0 bases at J; junction bases unmatched: 8. CDR3 DNA sequence: TGCGCCAGCAGCCCGCAGAGGGGACAGGCTAACTATGGCTACACCTTC. Protein sequence: CASSPQRGQANYGYTF.

V and J are TRBV4-3 and TRBJ1-2, with 7 nucleotides matching TRBD1. Germline CDR1 reads LGHNA; CDR2 reads YSLEER. The CDR3 contains 18 residues. The ends lost 2 bases at V and 1 base at J; junction bases unmatched: 13. DNA for the CDR3: TGCGCCAGCAGCCAAACCCTAGGGGGCACTCCTCTTAACTATGGCTACACCTTC. Protein product: CASSQTLGGTPLNYGYTF.

V usage is TRBV5-1 and J usage is TRBJ1-4, with D unresolved. With 0 bases removed from V and 8 bases from J, the gap between germline ends came to 11 bases. Germline values: CDR1 SGHRS, CDR2 YFSETQ. CDR3 length equals 14 residues. In DNA, the CDR3 is TGCGCCAGCAGCTTGGGTGGGTCCGGGGAAAAACTGTTTTTT. It encodes CASSLGGSGEKLFF.

The V and J genes are TRBV14 and TRBJ1-2; D is undetermined. Germline lookup yields CDR1 SGHDN and CDR2 FVKESK. The CDR3 consists of 13 residues. Trimming shortened V by 1 base and J by 8 bases, and 11 bases separated the two germline ends. CDR3 bases: TGTGCCAGCAGCCAAGTCCCCGGGTTCGGCTACACCTTC. Its translation: CASSQVPGFGYTF.

The chain recombines TRBV15 with TRBJ1-2; D may be TRBD1 (6 bases). Germline CDR1 reads LNHNV; CDR2 reads YYDKDF (reference sequence). The ends were cut back, 0 bases at V and 3 bases at J, with 11 bases in the middle. This CDR3 is built from 15 residues. This chain's CDR3 is CATSRDTGIDYGYTF. DNA for the CDR3: TGTGCCACCAGCAGAGATACAGGGATAGACTATGGCTACACCTTC. Full variable domain (missing parts from reference TRBV15 and TRBJ1-2): DAMVIQNPRYQVTQFGKPVTLSCSQTLNHNVMYWYQQKSSQAPKLLFHYYDKDFNNEADTPDNFQSRRPNTSFCFLDIRSPGLGDTAMYLCATSRDTGIDYGYTFGSGTRLTVV.

CDR3 bases: TGTGCCAGCAGCTCAGACACCTTATATGGCTACACCTTC. It yields the protein CASSSDTLYGYTF. The J gene is TRBJ1-2, the V gene TRBV5-6; no clear D. The V gene lost 3 bases and the J gene lost 5 bases, with 11 bases spanning the gap. The CDR3 has 13 residues. The germline V gene has CDR1 SGHDT and CDR2 YYEEEE.

This chain uses TRBV3-1 (or the pseudogene TRBV3-2) with TRBJ1-1; D possibly corresponds to TRBD1 (5 bases). CDR3 length equals 14 residues. Germline CDR1 reads LGHDT; CDR2 reads YNNKEL (reference sequence). Trimming stripped 7 bases from V and 4 bases from J, with 16 bases between. The CDR3 is CASTPAGRITEAFF. The CDR3 DNA is TGTGCCAGCACCCCGGCAGGGCGAATCACTGAAGCTTTCTTT.

This clone appeared once. This chain joins TRBV2 and TRBJ1-4; TRBD1 agrees at 11 bases. The CDR3 is made up of 15 amino acids. The ends lost 6 bases at V and 7 bases at J; junction bases unmatched: 7. Germline V gene lookup returns CDR1 SNHLY and CDR2 FYNNEI. The CDR3 bases are TGTGCCAGCAGCCCAGGAGGGACAGGGGGTGAAAAACTGTTTTTT. As protein: CASSPGGTGGEKLFF. Using reference TRBV2 and TRBJ1-4 for the parts outside the CDR3, the full variable domain is EPEVTQTPSHQVTQMGQEVILRCVPISNHLYFYWYRQILGQKVEFLVSFYNNEISEKSEIFDDQFSVERPDGSNFTLKIRSTKLEDSAMYFCASSPGGTGGEKLFFGSGTQLSVL.

This chain uses TRBV6-1 with TRBJ2-7; 8 nucleotides align to TRBD1. With V trimmed by 3 bases and J by 2 bases, 6 bases remained unmatched. Germline V gene lookup returns CDR1 MNHNS and CDR2 SASEGT. This CDR3 has 15 residues. CDR3 loop: CASSDDRGGAYEQYF. The CDR3 nucleotides read TGTGCCAGCAGTGACGACAGGGGTGGAGCCTACGAGCAGTACTTC.

V is TRBV11-2 and J is TRBJ1-3; 8 bases align to TRBD1. V shed 5 bases and J 0 bases; nucleotides not matched to a gene: 6. Germline V lookup: CDR1 SGHAT, CDR2 FQNNGV. The CDR3 totals 16 residues. The CDR3 region is CASSGQGQLSGNTIYF. CDR3 coding DNA: TGTGCCAGCAGCGGACAGGGACAGCTCTCTGGAAACACCATATATTTT.